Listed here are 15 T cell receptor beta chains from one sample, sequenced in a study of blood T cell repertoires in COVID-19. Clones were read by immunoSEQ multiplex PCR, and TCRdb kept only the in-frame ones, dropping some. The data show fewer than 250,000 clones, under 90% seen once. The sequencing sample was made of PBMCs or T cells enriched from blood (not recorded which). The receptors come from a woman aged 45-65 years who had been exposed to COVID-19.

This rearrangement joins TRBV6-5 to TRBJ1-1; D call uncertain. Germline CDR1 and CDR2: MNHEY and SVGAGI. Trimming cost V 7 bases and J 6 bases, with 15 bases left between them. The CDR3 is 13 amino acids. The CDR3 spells CASTLERAAEAFF. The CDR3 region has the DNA TGTGCCAGCACCCTTGAGCGGGCAGCTGAAGCTTTCTTT.

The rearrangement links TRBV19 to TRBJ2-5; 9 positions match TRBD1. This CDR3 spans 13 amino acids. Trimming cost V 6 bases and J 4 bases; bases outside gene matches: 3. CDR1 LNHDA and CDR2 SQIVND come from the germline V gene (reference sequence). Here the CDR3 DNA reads TGTGCCAGTAGACAGGGGGCCGGAGAGACCCAGTACTTC. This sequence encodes CASRQGAGETQYF.

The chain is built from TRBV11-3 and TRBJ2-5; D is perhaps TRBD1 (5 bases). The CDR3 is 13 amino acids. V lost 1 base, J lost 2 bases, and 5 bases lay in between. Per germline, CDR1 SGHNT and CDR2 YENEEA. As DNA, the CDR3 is TGTGCCAGCAGCTTAGGACAGCAAGAGACCCAGTACTTC. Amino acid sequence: CASSLGQQETQYF.

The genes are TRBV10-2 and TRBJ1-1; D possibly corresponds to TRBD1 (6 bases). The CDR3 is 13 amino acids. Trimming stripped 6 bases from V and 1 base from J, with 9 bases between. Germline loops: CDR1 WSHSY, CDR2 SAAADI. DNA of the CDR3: TGCGCCAGCAGCGGACAGAAGAACACTGAAGCTTTCTTT. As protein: CASSGQKNTEAFF.

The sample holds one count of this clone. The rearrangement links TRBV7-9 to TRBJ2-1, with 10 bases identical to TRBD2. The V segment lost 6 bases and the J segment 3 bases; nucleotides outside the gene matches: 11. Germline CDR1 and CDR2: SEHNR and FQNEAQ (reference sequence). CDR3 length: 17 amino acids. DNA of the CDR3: TGTGCCAGCAGTCCTGGGGGACTAGCGTCTTACTACAATGAGCAGTTCTTC. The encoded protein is CASSPGGLASYYNEQFF.

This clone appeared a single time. CDR3 sequence: CASSPTGTNQPQHF. Here the CDR3 DNA reads TGTGCCAGCAGCCCAACAGGAACCAATCAGCCCCAGCATTTT. The chain combines TRBV21-1 with TRBJ1-5; the table names TRBD1, a call not compared with the DNA. TRBV21-1 is given as a pseudogene. The CDR3 is made up of 14 amino acids.

The CDR3 region is CASSVIGQGNTEAFF. The CDR3 nucleotides read TGTGCCAGCAGCGTAATCGGCCAGGGGAACACTGAAGCTTTCTTT. This sequence joins TRBV9 and TRBJ1-1, with D tentatively TRBD1 (5 bases). The V end lost 1 base, the J end lost 1 base, and 11 bases lay between the germline ends. Germline V gene lookup returns CDR1 SGDLS and CDR2 YYNGEE. CDR3 size: 15 residues.

Here the CDR3 reads CASSSWPSGGSDTQYF. CDR3 coding DNA: TGTGCCAGCAGCTCGTGGCCTAGCGGGGGCTCAGATACGCAGTATTTT. The chain joins TRBV5-5 to TRBJ2-3; 10 bases match TRBD2. The V gene end was trimmed by 3 bases and the J gene end by 4 bases; junction bases not matched to a gene: 8. CDR1 and CDR2 (germline): SGHKS, YYEKEE (reference sequence). The CDR3 has 16 amino acids.

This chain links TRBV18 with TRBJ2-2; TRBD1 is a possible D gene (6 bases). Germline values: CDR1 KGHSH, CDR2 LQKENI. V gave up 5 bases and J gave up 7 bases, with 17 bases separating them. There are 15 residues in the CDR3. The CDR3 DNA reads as TGTGCCAGCTCATCCCCAACCCTGACAGGCGGGGAGCTGTTTTTT. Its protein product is CASSSPTLTGGELFF. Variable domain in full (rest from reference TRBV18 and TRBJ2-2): NAGVMQNPRHLVRRRGQEARLRCSPMKGHSHVYWYRQLPEEGLKFMVYLQKENIIDESGMPKERFSAEFPKEGPSILRIQQVVRGDSAAYFCASSSPTLTGGELFFGEGSRLTVL.

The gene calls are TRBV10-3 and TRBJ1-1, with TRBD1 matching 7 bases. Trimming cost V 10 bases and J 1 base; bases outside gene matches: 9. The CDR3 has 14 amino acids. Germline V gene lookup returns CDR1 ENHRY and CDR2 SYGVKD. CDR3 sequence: CATRDGTANTEAFF. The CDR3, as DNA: TGTGCCACCCGTGACGGGACAGCGAACACTGAAGCTTTCTTT.

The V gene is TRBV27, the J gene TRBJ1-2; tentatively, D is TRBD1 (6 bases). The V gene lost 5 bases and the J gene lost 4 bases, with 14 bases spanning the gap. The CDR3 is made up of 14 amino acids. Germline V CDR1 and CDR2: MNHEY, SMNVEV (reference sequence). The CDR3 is CASSHLQGPYGYTF. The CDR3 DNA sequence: TGTGCCAGCAGTCACCTACAGGGCCCCTATGGCTACACCTTC.

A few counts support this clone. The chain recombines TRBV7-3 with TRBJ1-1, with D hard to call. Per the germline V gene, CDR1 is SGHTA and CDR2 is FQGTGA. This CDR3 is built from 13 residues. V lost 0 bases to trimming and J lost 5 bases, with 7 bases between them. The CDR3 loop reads CASSLTLGTEAFF. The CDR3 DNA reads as TGTGCCAGCAGCTTAACCCTCGGGACTGAAGCTTTCTTT.

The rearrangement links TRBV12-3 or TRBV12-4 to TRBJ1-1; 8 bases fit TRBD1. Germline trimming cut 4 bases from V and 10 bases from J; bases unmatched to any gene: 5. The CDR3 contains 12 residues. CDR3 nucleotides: TGTGCCAGCAGTTCCTACGACAGGGGAGCTTTCTTT. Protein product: CASSSYDRGAFF.

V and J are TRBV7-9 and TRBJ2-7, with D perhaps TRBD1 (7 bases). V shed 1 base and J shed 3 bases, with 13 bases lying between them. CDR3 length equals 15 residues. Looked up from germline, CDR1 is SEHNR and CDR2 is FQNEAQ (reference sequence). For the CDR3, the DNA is TGTGCCAGCAGCTTAGATGCGGGACAGCTCTACGAGCAGTACTTC. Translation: CASSLDAGQLYEQYF. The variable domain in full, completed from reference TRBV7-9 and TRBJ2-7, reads DTGVSQNPRHKITKRGQNVTFRCDPISEHNRLYWYRQTLGQGPEFLTYFQNEAQLEKSRLLSDRFSAERPKGSFSTLEIQRTEQGDSAMYLCASSLDAGQLYEQYFGPGTRLTVT.

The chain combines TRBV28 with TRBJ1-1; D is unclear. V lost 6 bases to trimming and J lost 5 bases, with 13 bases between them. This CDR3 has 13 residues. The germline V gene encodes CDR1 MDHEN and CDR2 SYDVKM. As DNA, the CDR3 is TGTGCCAGCAGCGTAGACAAGTATACTGAAGCTTTCTTT. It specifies CASSVDKYTEAFF.